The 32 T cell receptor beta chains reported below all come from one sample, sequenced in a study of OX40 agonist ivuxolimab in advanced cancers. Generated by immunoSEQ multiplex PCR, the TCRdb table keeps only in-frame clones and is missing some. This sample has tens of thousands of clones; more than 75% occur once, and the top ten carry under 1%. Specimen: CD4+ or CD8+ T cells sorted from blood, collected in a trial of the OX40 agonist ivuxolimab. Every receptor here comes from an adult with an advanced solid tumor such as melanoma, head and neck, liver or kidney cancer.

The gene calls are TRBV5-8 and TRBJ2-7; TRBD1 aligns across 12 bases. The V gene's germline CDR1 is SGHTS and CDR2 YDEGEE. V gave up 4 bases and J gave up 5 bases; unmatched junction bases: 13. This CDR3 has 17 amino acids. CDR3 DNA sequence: TGTGCCAGCAGCCCTGGCCGGGACAGGGGGCGGGATGACGAGCAGTACTTC. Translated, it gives CASSPGRDRGRDDEQYF.

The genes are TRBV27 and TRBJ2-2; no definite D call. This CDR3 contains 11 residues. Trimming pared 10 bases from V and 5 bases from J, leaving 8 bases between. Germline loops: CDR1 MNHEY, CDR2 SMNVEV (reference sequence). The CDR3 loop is CATGLTGELFF. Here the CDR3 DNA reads TGTGCCACCGGTTTGACCGGGGAGCTGTTTTTT.

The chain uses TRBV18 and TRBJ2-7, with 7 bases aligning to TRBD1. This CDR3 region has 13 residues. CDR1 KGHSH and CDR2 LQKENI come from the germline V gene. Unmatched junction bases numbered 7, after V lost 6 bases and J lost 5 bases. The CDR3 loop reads CASSPGTADEQYF. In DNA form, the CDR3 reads TGTGCCAGCTCCCCCGGGACAGCGGACGAGCAGTACTTC.

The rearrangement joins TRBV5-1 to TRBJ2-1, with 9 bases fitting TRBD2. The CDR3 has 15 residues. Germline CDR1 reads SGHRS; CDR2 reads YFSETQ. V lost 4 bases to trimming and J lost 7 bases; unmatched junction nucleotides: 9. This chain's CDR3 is CASSTTGTSRNEQFF. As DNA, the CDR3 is TGCGCCAGCAGCACGACCGGGACTAGCAGGAATGAGCAGTTCTTC.

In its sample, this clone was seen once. CDR3 sequence reads: CASSRTGHTTMNTEAFF. The CDR3 nucleotides are TGTGCCAGCAGCCGCACGGGACATACGACTATGAACACTGAAGCTTTCTTT. This chain links TRBV4-2 with TRBJ1-1, with a possible D match to TRBD1 (6 bases). CDR1 is LGHNA, CDR2 YNFKEQ, per germline. This CDR3 has 17 amino acids. The V end was cut by 4 bases, the J end by 0 bases, with 18 bases between.

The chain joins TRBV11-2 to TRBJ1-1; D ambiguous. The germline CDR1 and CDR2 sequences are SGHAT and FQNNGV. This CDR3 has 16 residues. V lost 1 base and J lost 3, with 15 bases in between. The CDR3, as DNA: TGTGCCAGCAGCTTAGTTTTTCCCGAGAGGGACACTGAAGCTTTCTTT. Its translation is CASSLVFPERDTEAFF.

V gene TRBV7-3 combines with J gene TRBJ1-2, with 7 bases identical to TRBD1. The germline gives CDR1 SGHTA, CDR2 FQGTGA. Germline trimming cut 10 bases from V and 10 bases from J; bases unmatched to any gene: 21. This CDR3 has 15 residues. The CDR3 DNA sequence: TGTGCCACTTCGAGGGGGCCCAAAGACAGGGCTGCCTACACCTTC. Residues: CATSRGPKDRAAYTF. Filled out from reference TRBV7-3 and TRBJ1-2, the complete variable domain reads GAGVSQTPSNKVTEKGKYVELRCDPISGHTALYWYRQSLGQGPEFLIYFQGTGAADDSGLPNDRFFAVRPEGSVSTLKIQRTERGDSAVYLCATSRGPKDRAAYTFGSGTRLTVV.

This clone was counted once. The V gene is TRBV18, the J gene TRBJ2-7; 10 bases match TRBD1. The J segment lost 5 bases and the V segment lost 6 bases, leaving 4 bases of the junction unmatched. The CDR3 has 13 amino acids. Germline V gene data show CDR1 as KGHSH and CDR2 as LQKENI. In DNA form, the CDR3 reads TGTGCCAGCTCCCCCGGACAGGGGGACGAGCAGTACTTC. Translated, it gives CASSPGQGDEQYF.

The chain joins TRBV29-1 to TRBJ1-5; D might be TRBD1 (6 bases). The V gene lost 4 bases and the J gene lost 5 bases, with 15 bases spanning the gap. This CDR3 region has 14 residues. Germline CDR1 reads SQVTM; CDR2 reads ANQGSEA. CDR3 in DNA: TGCAGCGTTGGGGGGCCCTCCCGAGATCAGCCCCAGCATTTT. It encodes CSVGGPSRDQPQHF.

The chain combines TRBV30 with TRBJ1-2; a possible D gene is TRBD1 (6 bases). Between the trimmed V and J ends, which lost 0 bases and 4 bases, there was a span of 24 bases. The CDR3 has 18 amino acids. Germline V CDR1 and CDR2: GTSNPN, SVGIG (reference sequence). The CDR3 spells CAWSVPTVYNRAGYGYTF. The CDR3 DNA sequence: TGTGCCTGGAGTGTACCCACAGTCTACAACAGGGCAGGCTATGGCTACACCTTC.

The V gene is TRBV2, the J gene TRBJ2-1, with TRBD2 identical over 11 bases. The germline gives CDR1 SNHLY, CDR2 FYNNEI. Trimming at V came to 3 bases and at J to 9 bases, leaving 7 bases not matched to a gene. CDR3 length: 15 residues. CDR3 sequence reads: CASSDNSGRAVEQFF. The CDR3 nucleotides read TGTGCCAGCAGTGATAATAGCGGGAGGGCCGTTGAGCAGTTCTTC. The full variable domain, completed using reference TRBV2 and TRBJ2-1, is EPEVTQTPSHQVTQMGQEVILRCVPISNHLYFYWYRQILGQKVEFLVSFYNNEISEKSEIFDDQFSVERPDGSNFTLKIRSTKLEDSAMYFCASSDNSGRAVEQFFGPGTRLTVL.

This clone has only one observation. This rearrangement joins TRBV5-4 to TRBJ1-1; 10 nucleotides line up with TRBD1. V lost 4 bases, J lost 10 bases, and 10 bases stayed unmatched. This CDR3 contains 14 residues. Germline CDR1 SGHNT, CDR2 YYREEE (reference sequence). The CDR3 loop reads CASSPGTGVGVAFF. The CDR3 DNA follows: TGTGCCAGCAGCCCCGGGACAGGGGTCGGGGTAGCTTTCTTT.

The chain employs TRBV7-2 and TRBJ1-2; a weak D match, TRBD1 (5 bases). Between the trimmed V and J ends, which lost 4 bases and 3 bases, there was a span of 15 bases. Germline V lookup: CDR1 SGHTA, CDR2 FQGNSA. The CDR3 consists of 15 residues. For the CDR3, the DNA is TGTGCCAGCAGCTCCGAAGCGACAGCCGACTATGGCTACACCTTC. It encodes CASSSEATADYGYTF.

CDR3 nucleotide sequence: TGCGCCAGCAGCTTGGCTTTAGCGGGAGGCGGGGAGCAGTTCTTC. Translating it yields CASSLALAGGGEQFF. This sequence joins TRBV5-1 and TRBJ2-1; 10 positions match TRBD2. CDR1 and CDR2 (germline): SGHRS, YFSETQ. V was pared by 0 bases and J by 10 bases, with 7 bases of the junction left unmatched. The CDR3 extends over 15 amino acids.

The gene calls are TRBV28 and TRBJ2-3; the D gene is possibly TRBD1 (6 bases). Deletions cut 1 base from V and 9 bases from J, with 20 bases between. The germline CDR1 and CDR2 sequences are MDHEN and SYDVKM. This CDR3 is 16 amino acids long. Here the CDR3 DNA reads TGTGCCAGCAGTTTATCGGCCCCCAGGGGCAGGGGAACGCAGTATTTT. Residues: CASSLSAPRGRGTQYF. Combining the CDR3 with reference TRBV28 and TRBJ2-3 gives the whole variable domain DVKVTQSSRYLVKRTGEKVFLECVQDMDHENMFWYRQDPGLGLRLIYFSYDVKMKEKGDIPEGYSVSREKKERFSLILESASTNQTSMYLCASSLSAPRGRGTQYFGPGTRLTVL.

The CDR3 DNA reads TGCAGTGCTAGTAGAGTATATGAGCAGTTCTTC. Translation: CSASRVYEQFF. The chain has TRBV20-1 and TRBJ2-1; D ambiguous. Germline V gene lookup returns CDR1 DFQATT and CDR2 SNEGSKA (reference sequence). The CDR3 runs to 11 residues. V lost 3 bases to trimming and J lost 8 bases, with 8 bases between them.

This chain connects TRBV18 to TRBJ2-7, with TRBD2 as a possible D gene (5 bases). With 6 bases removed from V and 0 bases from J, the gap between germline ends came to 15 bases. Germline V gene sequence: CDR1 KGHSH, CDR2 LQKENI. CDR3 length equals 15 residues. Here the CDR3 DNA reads TGTGCCAGCTCCCCCGGAGGAGTCAGCTCCTACGAGCAGTACTTC. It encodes CASSPGGVSSYEQYF.

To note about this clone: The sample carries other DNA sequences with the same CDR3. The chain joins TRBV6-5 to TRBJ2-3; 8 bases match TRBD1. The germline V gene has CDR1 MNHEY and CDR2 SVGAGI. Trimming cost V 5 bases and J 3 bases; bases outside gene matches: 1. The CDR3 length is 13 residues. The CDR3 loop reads CASSRQGTDTQYF. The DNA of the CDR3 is TGTGCCAGCAGTCGACAGGGGACAGATACGCAGTATTTT.

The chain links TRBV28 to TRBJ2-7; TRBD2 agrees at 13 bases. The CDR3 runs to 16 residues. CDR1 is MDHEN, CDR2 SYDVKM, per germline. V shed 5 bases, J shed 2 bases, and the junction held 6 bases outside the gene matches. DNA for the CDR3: TGTGCCAGCAGTAGCCGGACTAGCGGGAGCACCTACGAGCAGTACTTC. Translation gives CASSSRTSGSTYEQYF.

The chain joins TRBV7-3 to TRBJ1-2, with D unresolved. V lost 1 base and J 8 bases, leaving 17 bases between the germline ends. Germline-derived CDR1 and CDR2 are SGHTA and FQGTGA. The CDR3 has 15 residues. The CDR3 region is CASSLSGAMPGGYTF. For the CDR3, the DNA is TGTGCCAGCAGCTTAAGCGGCGCGATGCCGGGCGGCTACACCTTC.

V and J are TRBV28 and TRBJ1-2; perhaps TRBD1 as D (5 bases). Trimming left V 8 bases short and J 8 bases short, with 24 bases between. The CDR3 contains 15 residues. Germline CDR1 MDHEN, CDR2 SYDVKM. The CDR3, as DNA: TGTGCCAGCTCGGGGGGAAGTGCCAACCATGAAGGCTACACCTTC. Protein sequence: CASSGGSANHEGYTF.

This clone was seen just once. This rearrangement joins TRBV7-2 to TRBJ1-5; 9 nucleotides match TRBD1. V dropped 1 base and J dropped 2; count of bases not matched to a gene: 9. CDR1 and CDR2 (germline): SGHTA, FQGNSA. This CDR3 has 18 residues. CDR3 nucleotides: TGTGCCAGCAGCTTAGTCGGGACAGGGTATTTCGGCAATCAGCCCCAGCATTTT. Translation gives CASSLVGTGYFGNQPQHF.

The CDR3 is CASAPGEVNAYQPQHF. Here the CDR3 DNA reads TGTGCCAGCGCCCCCGGTGAGGTAAACGCATATCAGCCCCAGCATTTT. The V gene is TRBV27, the J gene TRBJ1-5; D not resolved. The germline V gene encodes CDR1 MNHEY and CDR2 SMNVEV (reference sequence). Trimming left V 8 bases short and J 5 bases short, with 22 bases between. The CDR3 loop spans 16 amino acids.

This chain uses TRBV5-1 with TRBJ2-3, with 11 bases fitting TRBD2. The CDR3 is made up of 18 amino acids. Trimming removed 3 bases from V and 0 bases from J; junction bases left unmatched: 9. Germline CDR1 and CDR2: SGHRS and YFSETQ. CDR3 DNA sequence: TGCGCCAGCAGCTGGCGACCCACTAGCGGGAGAAGCACAGATACGCAGTATTTT. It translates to CASSWRPTSGRSTDTQYF. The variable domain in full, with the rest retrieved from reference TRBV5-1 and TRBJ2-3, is KAGVTQTPRYLIKTRGQQVTLSCSPISGHRSVSWYQQTPGQGLQFLFEYFSETQRNKGNFPGRFSGRQFSNSRSEMNVSTLELGDSALYLCASSWRPTSGRSTDTQYFGPGTRLTVL.

The CDR3 sequence is CASSRTGVARTGELFF. The CDR3, as DNA: TGTGCCAGCAGCCGGACAGGGGTCGCCCGAACCGGGGAGCTGTTTTTT. The V call is TRBV5-4, the J call TRBJ2-2; 9 bases line up with TRBD1. CDR3 length: 16 amino acids. Germline V gene sequence: CDR1 SGHNT, CDR2 YYREEE (reference sequence). Trimming took 4 bases from V and 5 from J; bases not matched to a gene: 9.

The CDR3 DNA is TGTGCCACCAGCAGAGCTGGGACTCGCTCCAGCGGACAAGAGACCCAGTACTTC. Translated, it gives CATSRAGTRSSGQETQYF. The chain uses TRBV15 and TRBJ2-5, with D maybe TRBD2 (6 bases). CDR1 LNHNV and CDR2 YYDKDF come from the germline V gene (reference sequence). The CDR3 is 18 amino acids. The V end was cut by 1 base, the J end by 2 bases, with 20 bases between.

CDR3 nucleotides: TGTGCCAGCAGCTTAGTTGTAACAGGCAACACTGAAGCTTTCTTT. It translates to CASSLVVTGNTEAFF. The rearrangement uses TRBV7-9 and TRBJ1-1, with a possible D match to TRBD1 (5 bases). This CDR3 region has 15 residues. Trimming shortened V by 1 base and J by 2 bases, and 11 bases separated the two germline ends. Germline assignment: CDR1 SEHNR and CDR2 FQNEAQ (reference sequence).

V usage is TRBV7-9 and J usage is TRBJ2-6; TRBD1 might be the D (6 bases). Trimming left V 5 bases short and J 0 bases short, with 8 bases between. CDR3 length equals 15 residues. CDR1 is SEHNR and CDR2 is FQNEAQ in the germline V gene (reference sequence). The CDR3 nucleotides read TGTGCCAGCAGCCCCAGGGGCTCTGGGGCCAACGTCCTGACTTTC. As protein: CASSPRGSGANVLTF. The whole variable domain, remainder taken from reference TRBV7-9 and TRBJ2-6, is DTGVSQNPRHKITKRGQNVTFRCDPISEHNRLYWYRQTLGQGPEFLTYFQNEAQLEKSRLLSDRFSAERPKGSFSTLEIQRTEQGDSAMYLCASSPRGSGANVLTFGAGSRLTVL.

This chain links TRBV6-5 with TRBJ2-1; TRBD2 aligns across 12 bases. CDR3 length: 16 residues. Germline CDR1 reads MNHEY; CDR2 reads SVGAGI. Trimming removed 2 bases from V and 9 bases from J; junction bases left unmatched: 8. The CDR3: CASSYPLAGGPREQFF. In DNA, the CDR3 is TGTGCCAGCAGTTACCCCCTAGCGGGAGGGCCGCGTGAGCAGTTCTTC.

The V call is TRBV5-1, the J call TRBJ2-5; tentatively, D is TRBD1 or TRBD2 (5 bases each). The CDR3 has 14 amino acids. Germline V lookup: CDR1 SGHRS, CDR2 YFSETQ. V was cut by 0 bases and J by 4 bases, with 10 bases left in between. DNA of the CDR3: TGCGCCAGCAGCTTGGGTGGGACCCCAGAGACCCAGTACTTC. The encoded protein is CASSLGGTPETQYF.

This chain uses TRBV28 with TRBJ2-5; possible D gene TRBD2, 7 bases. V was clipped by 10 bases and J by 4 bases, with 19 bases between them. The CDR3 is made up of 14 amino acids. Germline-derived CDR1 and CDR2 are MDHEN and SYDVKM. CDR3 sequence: CATEEGGAGETQYF. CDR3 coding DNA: TGTGCCACCGAAGAAGGGGGGGCGGGAGAGACCCAGTACTTC.

The chain's CDR3 is CASRQGWGETQYF. For the CDR3, the DNA is TGTGCCAGCAGACAGGGTTGGGGGGAGACCCAGTACTTC. This chain uses TRBV28 with TRBJ2-5, with a possible D match to TRBD1 (6 bases). The CDR3 loop spans 13 amino acids. Germline values: CDR1 MDHEN, CDR2 SYDVKM. Trimming removed 6 bases at V and 5 bases at J, with 13 bases between.